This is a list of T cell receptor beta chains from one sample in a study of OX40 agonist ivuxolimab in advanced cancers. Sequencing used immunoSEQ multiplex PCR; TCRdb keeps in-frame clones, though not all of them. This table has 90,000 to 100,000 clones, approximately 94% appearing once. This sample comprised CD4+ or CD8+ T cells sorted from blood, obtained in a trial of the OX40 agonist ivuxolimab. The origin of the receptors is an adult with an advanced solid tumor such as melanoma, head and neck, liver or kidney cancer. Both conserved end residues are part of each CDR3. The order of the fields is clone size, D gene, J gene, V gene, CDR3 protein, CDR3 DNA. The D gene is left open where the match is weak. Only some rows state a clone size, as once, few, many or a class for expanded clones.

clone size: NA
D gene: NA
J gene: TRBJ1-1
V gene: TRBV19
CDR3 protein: CASNNRAVNTEAFF
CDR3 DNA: TGTGCCAGTAACAACAGGGCGGTGAACACTGAAGCTTTCTTT

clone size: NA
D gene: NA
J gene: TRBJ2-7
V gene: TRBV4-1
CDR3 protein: CASSQDSGTGGTSGQYF
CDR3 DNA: TGCGCCAGCAGCCAAGATAGTGGCACAGGCGGGACCTCGGGGCAGTACTTC

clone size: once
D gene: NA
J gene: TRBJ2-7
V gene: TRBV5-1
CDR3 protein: CASSFEGDEQYF
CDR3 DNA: TGCGCCAGCAGCTTCGAAGGGGACGAGCAGTACTTC

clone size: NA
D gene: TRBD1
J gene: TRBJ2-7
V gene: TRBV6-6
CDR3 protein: CASQGQGGGEQYF
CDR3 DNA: TGTGCCAGCCAAGGACAGGGGGGAGGTGAGCAGTACTTC

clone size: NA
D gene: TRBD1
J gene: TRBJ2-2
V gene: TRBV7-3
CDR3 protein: CASSPGQGEAGELFF
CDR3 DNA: TGTGCCAGCAGCCCTGGACAGGGGGAGGCCGGGGAGCTGTTTTTT

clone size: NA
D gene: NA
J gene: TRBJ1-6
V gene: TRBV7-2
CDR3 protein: CASSLLEGANSPLHF
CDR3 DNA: TGTGCCAGCAGCCTACTCGAAGGGGCGAATTCACCCCTCCACTTT

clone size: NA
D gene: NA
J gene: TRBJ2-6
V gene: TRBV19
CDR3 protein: CASNPTRDSGANVLTF
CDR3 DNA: TGTGCCAGTAATCCTACTAGGGACTCTGGGGCCAACGTCCTGACTTTC

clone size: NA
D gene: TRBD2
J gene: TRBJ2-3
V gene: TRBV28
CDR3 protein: CASSLRRTSGYADTQYF
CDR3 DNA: TGTGCCAGCAGTTTAAGAAGGACTAGCGGATACGCAGATACGCAGTATTTT

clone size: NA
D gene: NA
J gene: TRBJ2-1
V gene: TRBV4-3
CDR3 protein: CASSRSRGASYNEQFF
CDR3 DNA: TGCGCCAGCAGCCGGAGCCGCGGGGCCTCCTACAATGAGCAGTTCTTC

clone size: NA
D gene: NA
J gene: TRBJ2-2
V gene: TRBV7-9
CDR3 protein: CASSPRGAGELFF
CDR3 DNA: TGTGCCAGCAGCCCCAGGGGCGCCGGGGAGCTGTTTTTT

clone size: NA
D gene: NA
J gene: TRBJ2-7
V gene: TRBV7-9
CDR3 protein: CASSFKGKAYEQYF
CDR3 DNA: TGTGCCAGCAGCTTTAAAGGAAAGGCCTACGAGCAGTACTTC

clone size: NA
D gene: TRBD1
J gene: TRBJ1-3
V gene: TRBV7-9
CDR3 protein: CASSLSGGDGNTIYF
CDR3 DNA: TGTGCCAGCAGCTTATCAGGGGGAGATGGAAACACCATATATTTT

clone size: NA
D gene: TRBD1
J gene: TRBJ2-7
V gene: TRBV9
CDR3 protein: CASKGARYEQYF
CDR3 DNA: TGTGCCAGTAAGGGGGCTAGATACGAGCAGTACTTC

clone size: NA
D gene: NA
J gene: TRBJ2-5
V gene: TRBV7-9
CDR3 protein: CASSGGTPQETQYF
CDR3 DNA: TGTGCCAGCAGCGGGGGGACGCCCCAAGAGACCCAGTACTTC

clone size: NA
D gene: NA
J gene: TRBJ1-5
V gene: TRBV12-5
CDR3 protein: CASGLELPQHF
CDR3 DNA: TGTGCTAGTGGTTTGGAACTGCCCCAGCATTTT

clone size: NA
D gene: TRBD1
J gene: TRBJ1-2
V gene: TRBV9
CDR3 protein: CASSVGQEFYGYTF
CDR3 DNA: TGTGCCAGCAGCGTCGGACAGGAATTCTATGGCTACACCTTC

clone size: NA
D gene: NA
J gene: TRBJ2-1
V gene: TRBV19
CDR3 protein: CASSTGGVGNEQFF
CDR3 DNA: TGTGCCAGTAGTACGGGGGGCGTTGGCAATGAGCAGTTCTTC

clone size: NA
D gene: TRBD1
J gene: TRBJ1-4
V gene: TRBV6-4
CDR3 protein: CASSGVGQLIDRGEKLFF
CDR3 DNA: TGTGCCAGCAGTGGGGTGGGACAGCTTATAGATCGGGGTGAAAAACTGTTTTTT

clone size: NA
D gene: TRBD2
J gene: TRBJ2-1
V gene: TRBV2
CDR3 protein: CASIILKSGGRGEQFF
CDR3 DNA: TGTGCCAGCATTATTCTGAAAAGCGGGGGGAGAGGGGAGCAGTTCTTC

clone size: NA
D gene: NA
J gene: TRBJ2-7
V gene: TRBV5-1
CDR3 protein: CASSLSGDWTYEQYF
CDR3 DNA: TGCGCCAGCAGCTTGTCAGGGGACTGGACCTACGAGCAGTACTTC

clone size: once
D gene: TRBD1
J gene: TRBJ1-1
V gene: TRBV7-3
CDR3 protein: CASSEQTGRNTEAFF
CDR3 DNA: TGTGCCAGCAGCGAGCAGACAGGGAGGAACACTGAAGCTTTCTTT

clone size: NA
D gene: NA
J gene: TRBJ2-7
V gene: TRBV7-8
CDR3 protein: CASSLGGHAGDEQYF
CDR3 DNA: TGTGCCAGCAGCTTAGGGGGTCACGCAGGGGACGAGCAGTACTTC

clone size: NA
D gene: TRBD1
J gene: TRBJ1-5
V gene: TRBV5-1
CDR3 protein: CASSEWGQGGNQPQHF
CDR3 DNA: TGCGCCAGCAGCGAATGGGGACAGGGGGGAAATCAGCCCCAGCATTTT

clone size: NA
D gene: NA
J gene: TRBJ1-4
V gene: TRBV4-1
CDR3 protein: CASSQDGYNEKLFF
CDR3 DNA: TGCGCCAGCAGCCAAGATGGGTATAATGAAAAACTGTTTTTT

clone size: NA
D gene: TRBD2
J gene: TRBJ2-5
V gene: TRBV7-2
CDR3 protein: CASSLEKAGGLRTQYF
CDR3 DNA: TGTGCCAGCAGCTTAGAAAAGGCGGGAGGCCTGCGGACCCAGTACTTC

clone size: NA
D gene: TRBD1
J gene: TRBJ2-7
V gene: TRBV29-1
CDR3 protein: CSVEGGQGYEQYF
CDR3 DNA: TGCAGCGTTGAAGGGGGACAGGGGTACGAGCAGTACTTC

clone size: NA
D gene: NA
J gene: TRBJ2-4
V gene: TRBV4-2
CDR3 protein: CASSQGGQPALQKNIQYF
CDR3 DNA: TGTGCCAGCAGCCAGGGGGGACAACCAGCCTTGCAGAAAAACATTCAGTACTTC

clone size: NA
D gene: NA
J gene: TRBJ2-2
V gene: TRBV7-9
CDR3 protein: CASSGLLNPGELFF
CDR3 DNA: TGTGCCAGCAGCGGCCTTTTGAACCCAGGGGAGCTGTTTTTT

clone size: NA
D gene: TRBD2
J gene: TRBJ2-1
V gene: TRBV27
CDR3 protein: CASSMDSGYNDEQFF
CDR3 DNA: TGTGCCAGCAGTATGGATAGCGGGTACAATGATGAGCAGTTCTTC

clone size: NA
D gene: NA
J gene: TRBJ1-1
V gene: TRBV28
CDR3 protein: CASSLGDGTEAFF
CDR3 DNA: TGTGCCAGCAGTTTGGGGGATGGGACTGAAGCTTTCTTT

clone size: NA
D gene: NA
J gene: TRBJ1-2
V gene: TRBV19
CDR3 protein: CASSPGTDYGYTF
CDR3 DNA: TGTGCCAGTAGCCCAGGGACTGACTATGGCTACACCTTC

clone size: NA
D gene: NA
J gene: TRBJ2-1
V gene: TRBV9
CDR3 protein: CASSPGEAGTPTEEQFF
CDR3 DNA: TGTGCCAGCAGCCCTGGGGAGGCGGGCACCCCCACTGAGGAGCAGTTCTTC

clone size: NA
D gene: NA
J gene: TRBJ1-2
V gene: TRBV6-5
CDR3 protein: CASFQGHPMNYGYTF
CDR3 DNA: TGTGCCAGCTTTCAAGGTCACCCGATGAACTATGGCTACACCTTC

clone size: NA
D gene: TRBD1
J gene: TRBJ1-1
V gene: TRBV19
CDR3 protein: CASSPGQGVNTEAFF
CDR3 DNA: TGTGCCAGTAGTCCGGGACAGGGGGTGAACACTGAAGCTTTCTTT

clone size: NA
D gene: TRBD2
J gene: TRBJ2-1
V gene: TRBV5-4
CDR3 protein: CASSPGTSGHNEQFF
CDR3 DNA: TGTGCCAGCAGCCCCGGGACTAGCGGGCACAATGAGCAGTTCTTC

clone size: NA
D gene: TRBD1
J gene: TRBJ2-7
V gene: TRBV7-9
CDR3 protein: CASSSPGQGSYEQYF
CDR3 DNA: TGTGCCAGCAGCTCCCCGGGACAGGGCTCCTACGAGCAGTACTTC

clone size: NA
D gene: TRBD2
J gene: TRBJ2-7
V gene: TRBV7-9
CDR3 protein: CASSTLAGSYEQYF
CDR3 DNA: TGTGCCAGCAGCACCTTAGCGGGATCCTACGAGCAGTACTTC

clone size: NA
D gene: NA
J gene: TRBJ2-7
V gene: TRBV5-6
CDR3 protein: CASSLWDSYEQYF
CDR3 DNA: TGTGCCAGCAGCTTATGGGATTCCTACGAGCAGTACTTC

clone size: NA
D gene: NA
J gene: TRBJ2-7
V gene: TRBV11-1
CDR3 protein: CASSLGGLKQYF
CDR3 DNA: TGTGCCAGCAGCCTAGGGGGACTGAAGCAGTACTTC

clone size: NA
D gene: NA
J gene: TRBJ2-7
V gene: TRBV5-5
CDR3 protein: CASSLEFEQYF
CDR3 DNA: TGTGCCAGCAGCTTGGAGTTCGAGCAGTACTTC

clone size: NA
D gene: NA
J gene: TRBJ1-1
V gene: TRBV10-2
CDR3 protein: CASSESWGTEAFF
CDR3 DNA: TGCGCCAGCAGTGAGTCTTGGGGAACTGAAGCTTTCTTT

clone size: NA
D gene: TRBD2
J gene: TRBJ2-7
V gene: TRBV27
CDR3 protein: CASSQGLAGYEQYF
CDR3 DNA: TGTGCCAGCAGTCAAGGACTAGCGGGATACGAGCAGTACTTC

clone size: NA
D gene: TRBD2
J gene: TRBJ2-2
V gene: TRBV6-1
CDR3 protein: CASSENTSENTGELFF
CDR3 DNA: TGTGCCAGCAGTGAAAACACTAGCGAAAACACCGGGGAGCTGTTTTTT

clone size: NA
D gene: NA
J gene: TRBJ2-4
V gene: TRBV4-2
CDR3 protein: CASSQDTWEDLGDIRYF
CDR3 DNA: TGTGCCAGCAGCCAGGATACCTGGGAGGACTTGGGGGACATTCGGTACTTC